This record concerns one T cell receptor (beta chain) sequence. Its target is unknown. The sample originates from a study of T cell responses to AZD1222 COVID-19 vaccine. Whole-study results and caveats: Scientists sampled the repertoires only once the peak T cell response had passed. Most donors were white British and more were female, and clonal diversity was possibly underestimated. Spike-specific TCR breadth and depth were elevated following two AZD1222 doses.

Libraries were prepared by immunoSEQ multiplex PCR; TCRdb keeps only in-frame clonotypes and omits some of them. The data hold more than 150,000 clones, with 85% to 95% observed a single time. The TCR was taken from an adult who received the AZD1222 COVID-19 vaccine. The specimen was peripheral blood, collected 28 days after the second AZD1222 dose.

The CDR3 DNA follows: TGTGCCAGCAGGCTTGGGAGGGGAGTTCGGTCCTACAATGAGCAGTTCTTC. Translated: CASRLGRGVRSYNEQFF. This chain connects TRBV27 to TRBJ2-1; 7 bases agree with TRBD2. In germline, CDR1 is MNHEY, CDR2 SMNVEV (reference sequence). The V and J ends lost 6 bases and 1 base, in that order; junction bases with no gene match: 12. The CDR3 has 17 amino acids.